These 2 T cell receptor beta chains were sequenced from one sample in a study of shared clonotypes between healthy human individuals. Positively selected for CCR7, the CD45RO-negative cells used as naive CD8 cells excluded terminally differentiated effector memory CD45RA+ cells. TCRdb keeps only in-frame clones here, not all; method: immunoSEQ multiplex PCR. The data hold around 1,900,000 clones, with 85% to 95% observed a single time. Input material: naive CD8+ T cells from PBMCs. These receptors all come from a man aged 18 to 35 in good health. Some clones in this sample may be carry-over from other donors' samples.

The chain is built from TRBV2 and TRBJ2-7, with D hard to call. The CDR3 is 13 residues long. Germline assignment: CDR1 SNHLY and CDR2 FYNNEI. Trimming left V 6 bases short and J 0 bases short, with 9 bases between. This CDR3 reads CASRASSSYEQYF. The CDR3 nucleotides read TGTGCCAGCAGGGCCAGTAGCTCCTACGAGCAGTACTTC.

This clone was picked up one time. This sequence joins TRBV28 and TRBJ1-3; tentative D call: TRBD1 (5 bases). The CDR3 has 14 residues. Trimming cost V 4 bases and J 0 bases, with 7 bases left between them. Germline loops: CDR1 MDHEN, CDR2 SYDVKM. CDR3 in DNA: TGTGCCAGCAGTTCGGACAACTCTGGAAACACCATATATTTT. It yields the protein CASSSDNSGNTIYF.